Presented here are 30 T cell receptor beta chains from one specimen sequenced in a study of blood T cell repertoires in COVID-19. Libraries were prepared by immunoSEQ multiplex PCR; TCRdb keeps only in-frame clonotypes and omits some of them. Of around 250,000 clones in the sample, about 80% were seen once. The specimen was peripheral blood. The origin of the receptors is a woman at least 80 years old with acute or convalescent COVID-19.

The chain couples TRBV19 to TRBJ2-7; tentatively, D is TRBD1 (5 bases). The germline V gene has CDR1 LNHDA and CDR2 SQIVND (reference sequence). Trimming stripped 3 bases from V and 3 bases from J, with 6 bases between. The CDR3 is made up of 12 amino acids. The CDR3 reads CASSMDNYEQYF. The CDR3 coding sequence is TGTGCCAGTAGTATGGACAACTACGAGCAGTACTTC.

This chain connects TRBV4-1 to TRBJ1-4; D remains ambiguous. In germline, CDR1 is MGHRA, CDR2 YSYEKL. V gave up 1 base and J gave up 4 bases, with 10 bases separating them. The CDR3 totals 15 residues. The CDR3 DNA reads TGCGCCAGCAGCCAAGTCTTTGGGCTTAATGAAAAACTGTTTTTT. Its translation is CASSQVFGLNEKLFF.

The gene calls are TRBV5-4 and TRBJ2-3, with 8 nucleotides matching TRBD2. The CDR3 contains 16 residues. V dropped 7 bases and J dropped 0; count of bases not matched to a gene: 10. Germline CDR1 is SGHNT and CDR2 is YYREEE (reference sequence). For the CDR3, the DNA is TGTGCCAGCGGAAAACGAGTAGCGGGGAGCACAGATACGCAGTATTTT. This sequence encodes CASGKRVAGSTDTQYF.

The rearrangement uses TRBV15 and TRBJ1-3; 9 nucleotides agree with TRBD1. Losses at the gene ends were 2 bases for V and 5 bases for J; bases not matched to a gene: 4. Germline loops: CDR1 LNHNV, CDR2 YYDKDF (reference sequence). The CDR3 totals 15 residues. The DNA for the CDR3 is TGTGCCACCAGCAGACCTGGGACAGGGAGAAACACCATATATTTT. Its translation is CATSRPGTGRNTIYF.

This clone has just one count. The CDR3 DNA is TGTGCCAGCAGCATAGGGACTAGCGGGAGGGCAGGGGAGACCCAGTACTTC. This encodes CASSIGTSGRAGETQYF. The J gene is TRBJ2-5, the V gene TRBV7-3, with 16 bases lining up with TRBD2. Germline CDR1 SGHTA, CDR2 FQGTGA. The V and J ends lost 5 bases and 5 bases, in that order; junction bases with no gene match: 8. The CDR3 runs 17 residues.

J is TRBJ2-1 and V is TRBV7-2, with 10 bases matching TRBD2. The V segment lost 5 bases and the J segment 2 bases; nucleotides outside the gene matches: 6. The CDR3 length is 16 residues. The germline gives CDR1 SGHTA, CDR2 FQGNSA. CDR3 amino acids: CASSKLAGSPYNEQFF. CDR3 nucleotides: TGTGCCAGCAGCAAACTAGCGGGGAGCCCCTACAATGAGCAGTTCTTC.

This clone has only one observation. Here the CDR3 reads CASSEYTGGVEAFF. DNA for the CDR3: TGTGCCAGCAGTGAATATACGGGGGGTGTTGAAGCTTTCTTT. The rearrangement joins TRBV25-1 to TRBJ1-1; perhaps TRBD1 as D (5 bases). Trimming cost V 0 bases and J 7 bases, with 12 bases left between them. This CDR3 is 14 amino acids long. Germline lookup yields CDR1 MGHDK and CDR2 SYGVNS.

This clone was seen more than once but under ten times. This chain uses TRBV25-1 with TRBJ2-7; TRBD1 matches 11 bases. The junction had 5 bases not matched to a gene; V was cut back by 2 bases and J by 5 bases. Per the germline V gene, CDR1 is MGHDK and CDR2 is SYGVNS. The length of the CDR3 is 15 residues. The CDR3 DNA reads TGTGCCAGCAGTGAACTCGGGACAGGGGGGAACGAGCAGTACTTC. It specifies CASSELGTGGNEQYF.

The rearrangement joins TRBV9 to TRBJ2-1; TRBD2 matches 7 bases. Germline V gene lookup returns CDR1 SGDLS and CDR2 YYNGEE. The CDR3 sequence is 15 residues long. The junction had 4 bases not matched to a gene; V was cut back by 0 bases and J by 4 bases. Here the CDR3 reads CASSVGRELYNEQFF. The DNA for the CDR3 is TGTGCCAGCAGCGTAGGGCGGGAGCTTTACAATGAGCAGTTCTTC.

This clone came up once. This sequence joins TRBV7-9 and TRBJ1-1; TRBD1 matches 9 bases. The CDR3 extends over 16 amino acids. Germline assignment: CDR1 SEHNR and CDR2 FQNEAQ (reference sequence). Germline trimming cut 5 bases from V and 0 bases from J; bases unmatched to any gene: 7. The CDR3: CASSSTGGALNTEAFF. In nucleotides, the CDR3 is TGTGCCAGCAGCAGCACAGGGGGCGCTTTGAACACTGAAGCTTTCTTT. The full variable domain, its missing parts supplied by reference TRBV7-9 and TRBJ1-1, is DTGVSQNPRHKITKRGQNVTFRCDPISEHNRLYWYRQTLGQGPEFLTYFQNEAQLEKSRLLSDRFSAERPKGSFSTLEIQRTEQGDSAMYLCASSSTGGALNTEAFFGQGTRLTVV.

The chain employs TRBV9 and TRBJ2-5, with no clear D. V shed 1 base and J shed 0 bases, with 4 bases lying between them. CDR1 SGDLS and CDR2 YYNGEE come from the germline V gene. The CDR3 loop spans 13 amino acids. The CDR3 region is CASSVSYQETQYF. The CDR3 region has the DNA TGTGCCAGCAGCGTAAGCTACCAAGAGACCCAGTACTTC.

This clone was picked up a small number of times. The genes are TRBV6-4 and TRBJ1-1; 9 nucleotides agree with TRBD1. V trimming: 2 bases; J trimming: 4 bases; junction bases outside the gene matches: 2. Germline V gene data show CDR1 as MRHNA and CDR2 as SNTAGT. CDR3 length: 14 residues. The CDR3 DNA is TGTGCCAGCAGTGACGGGACAGGGACCACTGAAGCTTTCTTT. Translating it yields CASSDGTGTTEAFF.

This chain links TRBV6-2 or TRBV6-3 with TRBJ1-5, with TRBD1 matching over 7 bases. The CDR3 length is 16 residues. Germline-derived CDR1 and CDR2 are MNHEY and SVGEGT. V trimming: 4 bases; J trimming: 0 bases; junction bases outside the gene matches: 6. For the CDR3, the DNA is TGTGCCAGCAGTTCGACAGGGTGGTATAGCAATCAGCCCCAGCATTTT. This encodes CASSSTGWYSNQPQHF.

The J gene is TRBJ1-1, the V gene TRBV10-3, with TRBD1 matching 8 bases. Germline V gene lookup returns CDR1 ENHRY and CDR2 SYGVKD. V gave up 7 bases and J gave up 3 bases; unmatched junction bases: 1. The CDR3 totals 12 residues. The CDR3 bases are TGTGCCATCAACAGGGGGGACACTGAAGCTTTCTTT. Its protein product is CAINRGDTEAFF.

This chain links TRBV27 with TRBJ1-3; D is undetermined. The CDR3 totals 14 residues. V gave up 8 bases and J gave up 0 bases, with 11 bases separating them. Germline V gene sequence: CDR1 MNHEY, CDR2 SMNVEV (reference sequence). In nucleotides, the CDR3 is TGTGCCAGCGGGCTACTTGGCTCTGGAAACACCATATATTTT. Residues: CASGLLGSGNTIYF.

The V gene is TRBV5-8, the J gene TRBJ2-5; weak D call: TRBD2 (5 bases). The germline V and J ends were trimmed by 1 base and 2 bases, with 18 bases remaining between them. CDR3 size: 17 residues. CDR1 and CDR2 (germline): SGHTS, YDEGEE. CDR3 region: CASSLTDHSEVQETQYF. CDR3 nucleotide sequence: TGTGCCAGCAGCTTGACCGACCATTCGGAGGTACAAGAGACCCAGTACTTC.

With respect to this clone: The sample holds other DNA sequences that translate to the same CDR3. This chain joins TRBV7-9 and TRBJ1-1, with 7 bases matching TRBD1. CDR1 is SEHNR and CDR2 is FQNEAQ in the germline V gene (reference sequence). The length of the CDR3 is 14 residues. V shed 5 bases and J 1 base; nucleotides not matched to a gene: 4. The CDR3 bases are TGTGCCAGCAGCCCCGGGACAGCGAACACTGAAGCTTTCTTT. Protein: CASSPGTANTEAFF. Filled out from reference TRBV7-9 and TRBJ1-1, the complete variable domain reads DTGVSQNPRHKITKRGQNVTFRCDPISEHNRLYWYRQTLGQGPEFLTYFQNEAQLEKSRLLSDRFSAERPKGSFSTLEIQRTEQGDSAMYLCASSPGTANTEAFFGQGTRLTVV.

This chain connects TRBV5-1 to TRBJ1-6; D might be TRBD1 (6 bases). This CDR3 region has 14 residues. With 9 bases removed from V and 10 bases from J, the gap between germline ends came to 20 bases. Germline V gene sequence: CDR1 SGHRS, CDR2 YFSETQ. CDR3 in DNA: TGCGCCACCGCGCAGGAGTGGGGGCGGTCACCCCTCCACTTT. The encoded protein is CATAQEWGRSPLHF.

The chain has TRBV2 and TRBJ2-4, with TRBD1 identical over 11 bases. The germline V gene encodes CDR1 SNHLY and CDR2 FYNNEI. This CDR3 spans 13 amino acids. As DNA, the CDR3 is TGTGTTACCGGGACAGGGGGAGGAAACATTCAGTACTTC. It is translated as CVTGTGGGNIQYF.

The chain recombines TRBV21-1 with TRBJ2-2; the DNA was not used to check the table's D call, TRBD2. TRBV21-1 is classified as a pseudogene. The CDR3 extends over 14 amino acids. The CDR3 reads CASSKERESGELFF. Written as DNA, the CDR3 is TGTGCCAGCAGCAAAGAGAGGGAGTCCGGGGAGCTGTTTTTT.

The chain joins TRBV9 to TRBJ2-2, with 12 nucleotides matching TRBD2. V shed 0 bases, J shed 3 bases, and the junction held 0 bases outside the gene matches. Germline-derived CDR1 and CDR2 are SGDLS and YYNGEE. This CDR3 is 16 amino acids long. CDR3 sequence: CASSVGLAGDTGELFF. The DNA of the CDR3 is TGTGCCAGCAGCGTAGGACTAGCGGGAGACACCGGGGAGCTGTTTTTT.

The chain uses TRBV7-8 and TRBJ2-7; 9 bases agree with TRBD2. Trimming cost V 4 bases and J 1 base; bases outside gene matches: 2. The CDR3 spans 14 residues. CDR1 is SGHVS, CDR2 FQNEAQ, per germline. The CDR3 here is CASSSSGTSYEQYF. CDR3 DNA sequence: TGTGCCAGCAGCTCTAGCGGGACTTCCTACGAGCAGTACTTC.

The CDR3 protein is CASSKGAQGAGNTIYF. In nucleotides, the CDR3 is TGTGCCAGCAGCAAGGGGGCACAGGGGGCTGGAAACACCATATATTTT. The V gene is TRBV7-3, the J gene TRBJ1-3, with 8 nucleotides matching TRBD1. Germline CDR1 is SGHTA and CDR2 is FQGTGA. CDR3 length: 16 amino acids. Trimming cost V 5 bases and J 2 bases; bases outside gene matches: 8. The full variable domain, with the rest looked up from reference TRBV7-3 and TRBJ1-3, is GAGVSQTPSNKVTEKGKYVELRCDPISGHTALYWYRQSLGQGPEFLIYFQGTGAADDSGLPNDRFFAVRPEGSVSTLKIQRTERGDSAVYLCASSKGAQGAGNTIYFGEGSWLTVV.

V gene TRBV5-8 combines with J gene TRBJ1-6; TRBD1 aligns across 7 bases. Germline V gene sequence: CDR1 SGHTS, CDR2 YDEGEE. The junction had 8 bases not matched to a gene; V was cut back by 7 bases and J by 7 bases. The CDR3 has 14 amino acids. CDR3 amino acids: CASGSDRRNSPLHF. Here the CDR3 DNA reads TGTGCCAGCGGTTCGGACAGGCGGAATTCACCCCTCCACTTT.

The chain combines TRBV14 with TRBJ1-2; tentatively, D is TRBD1 (6 bases). Germline V lookup: CDR1 SGHDN, CDR2 FVKESK. The CDR3 sequence is 13 residues long. The ends were cut back, 8 bases at V and 2 bases at J, with 12 bases in the middle. As DNA, the CDR3 is TGTGCCAGCGGCAGGGGTCTCAACTATGGCTACACCTTC. Translation: CASGRGLNYGYTF.

V gene TRBV3-1 (or the pseudogene TRBV3-2) combines with J gene TRBJ2-5; 7 bases fit TRBD1. V gave up 5 bases and J gave up 5 bases; unmatched junction bases: 8. The germline V gene encodes CDR1 LGHDT and CDR2 YNNKEL (reference sequence). The CDR3 runs to 14 residues. Here the CDR3 DNA reads TGTGCCAGCAGCAAAAAGGGGGCTGTGGAGACCCAGTACTTC. Protein: CASSKKGAVETQYF.

This clone was detected ten times or more. The genes are TRBV27 and TRBJ2-7; 7 nucleotides match TRBD1. The germline V gene has CDR1 MNHEY and CDR2 SMNVEV (reference sequence). The CDR3 extends over 16 amino acids. V lost 5 bases and J lost 5; bases outside the gene matches: 15. CDR3 coding DNA: TGTGCCAGCAGTGAGCACGTGGACAGGAAAAGCCACGAGCAGTACTTC. As protein: CASSEHVDRKSHEQYF.

Comments on this clone: One junction end does not reproduce the germline sequence, and a read error may be involved. This rearrangement joins TRBV27 to TRBJ1-6, with D unresolved. The CDR3 is 15 amino acids. Germline values: CDR1 MNHEY, CDR2 SMNVEV (reference sequence). The CDR3 sequence is CASSLSQNHNSPLHF. The CDR3 DNA follows: TGTGCCAGCAGTCTATCTCAGAACCATAATTCACCCCTCCACTTT.

This chain joins TRBV4-1 and TRBJ1-5, with 7 positions matching TRBD1. V shed 5 bases, J shed 0 bases, and the junction held 7 bases outside the gene matches. Per the germline V gene, CDR1 is MGHRA and CDR2 is YSYEKL. CDR3 length: 16 amino acids. As DNA, the CDR3 is TGCGCCAGCAGCTCCCGACAGGGCGTTAGCAATCAGCCCCAGCATTTT. Encoded protein: CASSSRQGVSNQPQHF.

V and J are TRBV4-1 and TRBJ2-2; TRBD1 matches 9 bases. J lost 3 bases, V lost 3 bases, and 2 bases had no gene match. This CDR3 contains 15 residues. Germline-derived CDR1 and CDR2 are MGHRA and YSYEKL. Written as DNA, the CDR3 is TGCGCCAGCAGCCAGACAGGGGGGGACACCGGGGAGCTGTTTTTT. Its translation is CASSQTGGDTGELFF.